Listed here are 5 T cell receptor beta chains from one sample, sequenced in a study of CD8 T cells in Susac syndrome. The RNA input was roughly 0.45 to 1 ug, and it was reverse transcribed with random hexamers. One entry per CDR3 protein, called by TCRdb with MiXCR from the immunoSEQ multiplex PCR reads. This table holds approximately 80,000 distinct CDR3 sequences, more than 85% found once. The sequenced sample was CD8+ T cells from PBMCs. The receptors come from a human donor with multiple sclerosis.

This clonotype has just one count. The chain uses TRBV19 and TRBJ2-7; a weak D match, TRBD2 (6 bases). This CDR3 contains 13 residues. Per the germline V gene, CDR1 is LNHDA and CDR2 is SQIVND (reference sequence). Trimming took off 8 bases at V and 3 bases at J, with 14 bases between the two ends. CDR3 amino acids: CASSSDLDYEQYF. The CDR3 nucleotides are TGTGCCAGTTCTAGCGATCTCGACTACGAGCAGTACTTC.

The rearrangement links TRBV28 to TRBJ2-3; perhaps D is TRBD1 or TRBD2 (5 bases each). Trimming removed 3 bases at V and 2 bases at J, with 12 bases between. The germline CDR1 and CDR2 sequences are MDHEN and SYDVKM. The CDR3 totals 15 residues. In nucleotides, the CDR3 is TGTGCCAGCAGTTTCTCCTGGGGACCCACAGATACGCAGTATTTT. It yields the protein CASSFSWGPTDTQYF.

V gene TRBV6-1 combines with J gene TRBJ2-6; D is possibly TRBD2 (5 bases). This CDR3 is 14 amino acids long. The V end lost 8 bases, the J end lost 0 bases, and 8 bases lay between the germline ends. Germline V lookup: CDR1 MNHNS, CDR2 SASEGT. The CDR3 DNA sequence: TGTGCCAGCCTGGACTCCTCTGGGGCCAACGTCCTGACTTTC. Translation: CASLDSSGANVLTF.

This rearrangement joins TRBV7-2 to TRBJ1-5; D unresolved. The CDR3 is 13 amino acids. Germline CDR1 and CDR2: SGHTA and FQGNSA. V was cut by 3 bases and J by 7 bases, with 10 bases left in between. The DNA of the CDR3 is TGTGCCAGCAGCTTTCAGGTTATCCAGCCCCAGCATTTT. It codes for CASSFQVIQPQHF.

CDR3 in amino acids: CSARDGFSSNQPQHF. Written as DNA, the CDR3 is TGCAGTGCTAGAGATGGGTTTAGTAGCAATCAGCCCCAGCATTTT. V gene TRBV20-1 combines with J gene TRBJ1-5; the D is unclear. The CDR3 has 15 amino acids. V shed 0 bases and J shed 0 bases, with 9 bases lying between them. Germline V gene data show CDR1 as DFQATT and CDR2 as SNEGSKA (reference sequence).